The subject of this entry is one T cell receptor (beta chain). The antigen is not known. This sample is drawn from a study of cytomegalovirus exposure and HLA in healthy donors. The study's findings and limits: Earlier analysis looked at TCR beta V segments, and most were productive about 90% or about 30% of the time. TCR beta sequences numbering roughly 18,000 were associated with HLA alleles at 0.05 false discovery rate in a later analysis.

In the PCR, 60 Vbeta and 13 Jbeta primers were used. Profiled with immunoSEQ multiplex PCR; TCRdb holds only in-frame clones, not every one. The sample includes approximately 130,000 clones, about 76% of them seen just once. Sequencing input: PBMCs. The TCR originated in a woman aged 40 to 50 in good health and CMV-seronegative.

The CDR3 here is CATGQGAYGYTF. The CDR3 coding sequence is TGTGCCACTGGACAGGGGGCATATGGCTACACCTTC. This chain links TRBV10-3 with TRBJ1-2, with 11 bases fitting TRBD1. V shed 10 bases and J 5 bases; nucleotides not matched to a gene: 3. CDR3 length: 12 residues. Germline CDR1 is ENHRY and CDR2 is SYGVKD.